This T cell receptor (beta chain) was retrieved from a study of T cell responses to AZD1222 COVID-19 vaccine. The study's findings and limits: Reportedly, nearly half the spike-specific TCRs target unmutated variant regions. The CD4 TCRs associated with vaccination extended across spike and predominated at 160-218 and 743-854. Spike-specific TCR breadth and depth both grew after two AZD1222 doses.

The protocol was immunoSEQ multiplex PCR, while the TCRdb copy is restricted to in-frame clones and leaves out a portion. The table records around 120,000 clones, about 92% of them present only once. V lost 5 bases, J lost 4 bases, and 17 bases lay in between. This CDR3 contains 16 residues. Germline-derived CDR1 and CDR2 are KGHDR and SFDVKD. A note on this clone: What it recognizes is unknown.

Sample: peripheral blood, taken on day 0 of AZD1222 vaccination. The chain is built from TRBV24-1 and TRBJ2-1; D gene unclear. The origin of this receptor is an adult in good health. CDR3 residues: CATSAPAPSPYNEQFF. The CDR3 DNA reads TGTGCCACCAGTGCCCCGGCACCTTCACCGTACAATGAGCAGTTCTTC.